This TCR beta chain was documented in a study of T cell responses to AZD1222 COVID-19 vaccine. Study conclusions and caveats: Repertoire samples came only from after the peak T cell response. The study reported that nearly half of spike-specific TCRs target unmutated variant regions.

Repertoires were generated with immunoSEQ multiplex PCR, while TCRdb's copy carries only in-frame clones and drops some. The profile covers approximately 70,000 clones, with around four fifths appearing a single time and around 5% taken by the ten largest. Trimming cost V 2 bases and J 1 base; bases outside gene matches: 10. The length of the CDR3 is 20 residues. Per the germline V gene, CDR1 is LNHNV and CDR2 is YYDKDF (reference sequence). In regard to this clone: The antigen is unknown.

This specimen was peripheral blood, taken on day 0 of AZD1222 vaccination. The V call is TRBV15, the J call TRBJ2-6; the match to TRBD2 covers 11 bases. This TCR derives from an adult in good health. CDR3 in amino acids: CATSRYPLAGDLSGANVLTF. CDR3 DNA: TGTGCCACCAGCAGATACCCACTAGCGGGGGACCTTTCTGGGGCCAACGTCCTGACTTTC.